This TCR beta chain is drawn from a study of PD-1 blockade in classical Hodgkin lymphoma. Points from the study as a whole: Repertoire difference causes, possibly disease activity or prior therapy, remain undefined.

Specified time point: newly diagnosed, previously untreated cHL patient sample. Sequencing was performed with immunoSEQ multiplex PCR; in TCRdb, only in-frame clones are kept and a portion is missing. Of roughly 70,000 clones in the sample, roughly 93% were seen once. The CDR3 loop spans 16 amino acids. Deletions cut 0 bases from V and 4 bases from J, with 15 bases between. Per germline, CDR1 MDHEN and CDR2 SYDVKM. As to this clone: Its antigen remains unidentified.

Sequenced sample: peripheral blood mononuclear cells (PBMCs). The chain has TRBV28 and TRBJ1-1, with D unresolved. This clonotype was sampled from a human donor with classical Hodgkin lymphoma. CDR3 region: CASSLWGPAGGTEAFF. CDR3 bases: TGTGCCAGCAGTTTATGGGGTCCGGCGGGCGGCACTGAAGCTTTCTTT.